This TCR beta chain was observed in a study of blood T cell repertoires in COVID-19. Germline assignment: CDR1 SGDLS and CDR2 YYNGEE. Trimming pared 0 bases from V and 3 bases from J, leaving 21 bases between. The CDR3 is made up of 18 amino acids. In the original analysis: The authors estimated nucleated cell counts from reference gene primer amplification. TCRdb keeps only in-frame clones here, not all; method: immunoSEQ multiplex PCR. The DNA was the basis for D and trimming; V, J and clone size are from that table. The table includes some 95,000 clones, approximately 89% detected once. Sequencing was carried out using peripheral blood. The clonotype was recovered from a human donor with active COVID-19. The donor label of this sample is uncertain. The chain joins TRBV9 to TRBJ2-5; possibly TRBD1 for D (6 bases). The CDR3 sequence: CASSVDPGGTRLKETQYF. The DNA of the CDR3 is TGTGCCAGCAGCGTAGATCCTGGGGGCACTCGCCTTAAAGAGACCCAGTACTTC.